The rows below give T cell receptor beta chains drawn from one sample of a study of blood T cell repertoires in COVID-19. Generated by immunoSEQ multiplex PCR, the TCRdb table keeps only in-frame clones and is missing some. The sample has under 250,000 clones; more than 65% are singletons. The material sequenced was peripheral blood. Source of these receptors: a woman aged 30 to 39 who had recovered from COVID-19. The CDR3 runs from the conserved cysteine through the conserved F or W. The order of the fields is clone size, V gene, J gene, D gene, CDR3 protein, CDR3 DNA. D genes are given only for firm matches. Clone size, where shown, is once, few, many, or a class for clones that have expanded.

clone size: -
V gene: TRBV25-1
J gene: TRBJ2-3
D gene: -
CDR3 protein: CASSEWTADTQYF
CDR3 DNA: TGTGCCAGCAGTGAATGGACTGCAGATACGCAGTATTTT

clone size: -
V gene: TRBV9
J gene: TRBJ1-5
D gene: -
CDR3 protein: CASRVPPRILAEPQHF
CDR3 DNA: TGTGCCAGCAGAGTACCCCCACGGATTCTCGCGGAGCCCCAGCATTTT

clone size: -
V gene: TRBV3-1/TRBV3-2
J gene: TRBJ1-3
D gene: -
CDR3 protein: CASRLSTGKRNTIYF
CDR3 DNA: TGTGCCAGCAGGCTTTCCACAGGGAAACGAAACACCATATATTTT

clone size: few
V gene: TRBV2
J gene: TRBJ2-7
D gene: -
CDR3 protein: CASSEGSSYEQYF
CDR3 DNA: TGTGCCAGCAGTGAAGGCAGTTCCTACGAGCAGTACTTC

clone size: -
V gene: TRBV24-1
J gene: TRBJ2-5
D gene: -
CDR3 protein: CATSEGSLGETQYF
CDR3 DNA: TGTGCCACCAGTGAAGGGAGCCTGGGGGAGACCCAGTACTTC

clone size: -
V gene: TRBV28
J gene: TRBJ2-7
D gene: TRBD1
CDR3 protein: CASSYLGQGAGEQYF
CDR3 DNA: TGTGCCAGCAGTTACCTCGGACAGGGCGCCGGGGAGCAGTACTTC

clone size: few
V gene: TRBV11-1
J gene: TRBJ2-7
D gene: TRBD2
CDR3 protein: CASSLSMPGAGGEQYF
CDR3 DNA: TGTGCCAGCAGCTTATCCATGCCAGGGGCGGGAGGCGAGCAGTACTTC

clone size: -
V gene: TRBV3-1/TRBV3-2
J gene: TRBJ2-4
D gene: TRBD2
CDR3 protein: CASSQDWAGDIQYF
CDR3 DNA: TGTGCCAGCAGCCAAGACTGGGCGGGGGACATTCAGTACTTC

clone size: once
V gene: TRBV6-5
J gene: TRBJ2-7
D gene: TRBD1
CDR3 protein: CASSSGGQGNEQYF
CDR3 DNA: TGTGCCAGCAGCAGTGGGGGACAGGGTAACGAGCAGTACTTC

clone size: -
V gene: TRBV9
J gene: TRBJ1-6
D gene: TRBD1
CDR3 protein: CASNLQGTYNSPLHF
CDR3 DNA: TGTGCCAGCAACCTACAGGGGACCTATAATTCACCCCTCCACTTT

clone size: -
V gene: TRBV28
J gene: TRBJ2-1
D gene: TRBD2
CDR3 protein: CASSLREGPRNEQFF
CDR3 DNA: TGTGCCAGCAGTTTACGGGAGGGCCCTCGGAATGAGCAGTTCTTC

clone size: few
V gene: TRBV7-2
J gene: TRBJ1-1
D gene: TRBD1
CDR3 protein: CASSPQRRQGEAFF
CDR3 DNA: TGTGCCAGCAGCCCACAAAGACGACAGGGTGAAGCTTTCTTT

clone size: -
V gene: TRBV6-5
J gene: TRBJ1-1
D gene: TRBD1
CDR3 protein: CASSHDRATEAFF
CDR3 DNA: TGTGCCAGCAGCCACGACAGGGCCACTGAAGCTTTCTTT

clone size: -
V gene: TRBV28
J gene: TRBJ2-7
D gene: TRBD1
CDR3 protein: CASSSPGTGGPLHYEQYF
CDR3 DNA: TGTGCCAGCAGTTCCCCCGGGACAGGGGGCCCCCTCCACTACGAGCAGTACTTC

clone size: -
V gene: TRBV11-2
J gene: TRBJ1-2
D gene: -
CDR3 protein: CASSPSTGQGGDYGYTF
CDR3 DNA: TGTGCCAGCAGCCCCTCAACAGGGCAGGGTGGAGACTATGGCTACACCTTC

clone size: -
V gene: TRBV5-6
J gene: TRBJ1-1
D gene: -
CDR3 protein: CASTGYTEAFF
CDR3 DNA: TGTGCCAGCACCGGGTATACTGAAGCTTTCTTT

clone size: -
V gene: TRBV28
J gene: TRBJ2-1
D gene: -
CDR3 protein: CASSFTGFGNEQFF
CDR3 DNA: TGTGCCAGCAGTTTTACAGGGTTTGGGAATGAGCAGTTCTTC

clone size: -
V gene: TRBV28
J gene: TRBJ1-2
D gene: -
CDR3 protein: CASSLTDYGYTF
CDR3 DNA: TGTGCCAGCAGTTTGACAGATTATGGCTACACCTTC

clone size: -
V gene: TRBV6-4
J gene: TRBJ2-3
D gene: TRBD2
CDR3 protein: CASSDAGAPDTQYF
CDR3 DNA: TGTGCCAGCAGTGACGCGGGAGCCCCAGATACGCAGTATTTT

clone size: -
V gene: TRBV30
J gene: TRBJ1-4
D gene: TRBD1
CDR3 protein: CAWSALGTGYEKLFF
CDR3 DNA: TGTGCCTGGAGTGCCCTCGGGACAGGGTATGAAAAACTGTTTTTT

clone size: -
V gene: TRBV4-1
J gene: TRBJ2-5
D gene: -
CDR3 protein: CASSQGLVVAETQYF
CDR3 DNA: TGCGCCAGCAGCCAAGGACTAGTCGTGGCAGAGACCCAGTACTTC

clone size: -
V gene: TRBV19
J gene: TRBJ1-2
D gene: TRBD1
CDR3 protein: CASTPGTGAWGYTF
CDR3 DNA: TGTGCCAGTACCCCTGGGACAGGGGCCTGGGGCTACACCTTC

clone size: -
V gene: TRBV5-5
J gene: TRBJ1-1
D gene: -
CDR3 protein: CASSRTDQNTEAFF
CDR3 DNA: TGTGCCAGCAGCCGGACAGACCAGAACACTGAAGCTTTCTTT

clone size: -
V gene: TRBV6-4
J gene: TRBJ2-3
D gene: TRBD2
CDR3 protein: CASSESGTSGPDTQYF
CDR3 DNA: TGTGCCAGCAGTGAGTCCGGGACTAGCGGCCCCGATACGCAGTATTTT

clone size: -
V gene: TRBV3-1/TRBV3-2
J gene: TRBJ1-1
D gene: TRBD1
CDR3 protein: CARGTGANTEAFF
CDR3 DNA: TGTGCCAGGGGTACAGGGGCGAACACTGAAGCTTTCTTT

clone size: -
V gene: TRBV7-9
J gene: TRBJ2-5
D gene: TRBD2
CDR3 protein: CASSEGTSGTPQETQYF
CDR3 DNA: TGTGCCAGCAGCGAAGGGACTAGCGGGACCCCCCAAGAGACCCAGTACTTC

clone size: -
V gene: TRBV30
J gene: TRBJ1-6
D gene: -
CDR3 protein: CAWSVNIVPSGKGSPLHF
CDR3 DNA: TGTGCCTGGAGTGTGAATATCGTACCGTCCGGGAAGGGTTCACCCCTCCACTTT

clone size: -
V gene: TRBV7-9
J gene: TRBJ1-4
D gene: -
CDR3 protein: CASKMFSTNEKLFF
CDR3 DNA: TGTGCCAGCAAGATGTTTAGTACTAATGAAAAACTGTTTTTT

clone size: -
V gene: TRBV9
J gene: TRBJ2-5
D gene: TRBD2
CDR3 protein: CASSVGIAGVKETQYF
CDR3 DNA: TGTGCCAGCAGCGTAGGAATAGCGGGAGTTAAAGAGACCCAGTACTTC

clone size: -
V gene: TRBV5-4
J gene: TRBJ2-1
D gene: -
CDR3 protein: CASSLIDEQFF
CDR3 DNA: TGTGCCAGCAGCTTGATCGATGAGCAGTTCTTC

clone size: once
V gene: TRBV7-3
J gene: TRBJ2-1
D gene: TRBD2
CDR3 protein: CASSLGWTSEREEQFF
CDR3 DNA: TGTGCCAGCAGCTTAGGTTGGACTAGCGAGAGGGAAGAGCAGTTCTTC